The T cell receptor (beta chain) under discussion was sequenced for a study of primary melanoma T cells and metastatic recurrence. Study-wide results and limits: Melanomas with T-cell fraction above 20% appeared to have better outcomes.

This CDR3 spans 16 amino acids. Germline values: CDR1 SGHNT, CDR2 YENEEA. Generated by immunoSEQ multiplex PCR, the TCRdb table keeps only in-frame clones and is missing some. There are 300 or so clones in the sample; approximately 85% occur only once, and over 20% lies in the top ten. With regard to this clone: The antigen remains undetermined. A read error may produce the germline difference seen at one junction end.

This TCR was recovered from a human donor with melanoma. The chain is built from TRBV11-3 and TRBJ1-3; TRBD1 might be the D (6 bases). The sample consisted of melanoma tumor tissue. CDR3 nucleotide sequence: TGTGCCAGCAACTTAGGGGGGGTTGGCTCTGGAAACACCATATATTTT. Protein product: CASNLGGVGSGNTIYF.